These T cell receptor beta chains were read from a single sample in a study of T-cell reconstitution after alpha-beta-depleted transplantation in children. TCRdb ran MiXCR on the PCR reads and lists one entry per CDR3 protein. The data contain some 830,000 distinct CDR3 sequences, 16% of them seen just once; the ten biggest clones take up roughly 5%. The specimen was PBMCs, mostly from graft donor cells, collected 360 days after TCRalphabeta/CD19-depleted stem cell transplant. The receptors here all came from a male patient under 18 who had a stem cell transplant for acute lymphoblastic leukemia, so the T cells may come from the graft donor. Both conserved end residues are part of each CDR3. Each record gives: CDR3 protein, CDR3 DNA, V gene, D gene, clone size, J gene. The D gene is left open where the match is weak. Clone size is shown for a subset of rows, as once, few, many or a class of expanded clone.

CDR3aa: CSARSGGPYEQYF
CDR3nt: TGCAGTGCCCGGTCTGGGGGGCCCTACGAGCAGTACTTC
v_gene: TRBV20-1
d_gene: -
abundance: -
j_gene: TRBJ2-7

CDR3aa: CASSPPNRDLSYEQYF
CDR3nt: TGTGCCAGCTCACCACCGAACAGGGACCTGTCGTACGAGCAGTACTTC
v_gene: TRBV18
d_gene: -
abundance: -
j_gene: TRBJ2-7

CDR3aa: CASSPYPPGTGPNTGELFF
CDR3nt: TGTGCCAGCAGCCCTTACCCCCCCGGGACAGGGCCGAACACCGGGGAGCTGTTTTTT
v_gene: TRBV4-2
d_gene: TRBD1
abundance: few
j_gene: TRBJ2-2

CDR3aa: CSALTGTSGRAYLINEQFF
CDR3nt: TGCAGTGCGCTAACCGGGACTAGCGGGAGGGCCTATTTAATCAATGAGCAGTTCTTC
v_gene: TRBV20-1
d_gene: TRBD2
abundance: -
j_gene: TRBJ2-1

CDR3aa: CASSSTTVNTEAFF
CDR3nt: TGTGCCAGCAGCTCCACAACAGTGAACACTGAAGCTTTCTTT
v_gene: TRBV5-5
d_gene: -
abundance: -
j_gene: TRBJ1-1

CDR3aa: CASSLATTHYNEQFF
CDR3nt: TGTGCCAGCAGCTTAGCCACTACCCACTACAATGAGCAGTTCTTC
v_gene: TRBV7-9
d_gene: -
abundance: -
j_gene: TRBJ2-1

CDR3aa: CASSLLGLDNSPLHF
CDR3nt: TGTGCCAGCAGCTTACTGGGCCTGGATAATTCACCCCTCCACTTT
v_gene: TRBV7-9
d_gene: -
abundance: -
j_gene: TRBJ1-6

CDR3aa: CATCHAIEGRETQYF
CDR3nt: TGTGCCACCTGCCACGCCATAGAGGGGAGGGAGACCCAGTACTTC
v_gene: TRBV3-1
d_gene: -
abundance: once
j_gene: TRBJ2-5

CDR3aa: CASSRSGRTNEQYF
CDR3nt: TGCGCCAGCAGCCGTAGCGGGAGGACCAACGAGCAGTACTTC
v_gene: TRBV4-1
d_gene: TRBD2
abundance: few
j_gene: TRBJ2-7

CDR3aa: CASSVVLPGQAIYEQYF
CDR3nt: TGTGCCAGCAGCGTAGTACTCCCGGGACAGGCAATCTACGAGCAGTACTTC
v_gene: TRBV9
d_gene: TRBD1
abundance: few
j_gene: TRBJ2-7

CDR3aa: CASSQDRTGSLAKNIQYF
CDR3nt: TGTGCCAGCAGCCAAGATCGGACGGGATCCCTAGCCAAAAACATTCAGTACTTC
v_gene: TRBV14
d_gene: -
abundance: many
j_gene: TRBJ2-4

CDR3aa: CASSPPALETQYF
CDR3nt: TGTGCCAGCAGCCCACCGGCTTTAGAGACCCAGTACTTC
v_gene: TRBV7-9
d_gene: -
abundance: -
j_gene: TRBJ2-5

CDR3aa: CASSTRLLETQYF
CDR3nt: TGTGCCAGCAGCACCAGACTATTGGAGACCCAGTACTTC
v_gene: TRBV7-9
d_gene: -
abundance: -
j_gene: TRBJ2-5

CDR3aa: CSARSLGVGSDYGYTF
CDR3nt: TGCAGTGCTAGAAGTCTCGGAGTAGGGAGTGACTATGGCTACACCTTC
v_gene: TRBV20-1
d_gene: -
abundance: few
j_gene: TRBJ1-2

CDR3aa: CASRRGLATDTQYF
CDR3nt: TGTGCCAGCAGACGAGGACTAGCGACAGATACGCAGTATTTT
v_gene: TRBV5-6
d_gene: TRBD2
abundance: few
j_gene: TRBJ2-3

CDR3aa: CASSLTARYEQYF
CDR3nt: TGTGCCAGCAGTTTGACCGCCAGGTACGAGCAGTACTTC
v_gene: TRBV12-3/TRBV12-4
d_gene: -
abundance: few
j_gene: TRBJ2-7

CDR3aa: CASSHIAGGNYNEQFF
CDR3nt: TGTGCCAGCAGTCATATAGCGGGAGGGAATTACAATGAGCAGTTCTTC
v_gene: TRBV6-1
d_gene: TRBD2
abundance: -
j_gene: TRBJ2-1

CDR3aa: CASSTTGGENTIYF
CDR3nt: TGCGCCAGCAGTACGACAGGGGGCGAAAACACCATATATTTT
v_gene: TRBV5-1
d_gene: TRBD1
abundance: few
j_gene: TRBJ1-3

CDR3aa: CASSPYPVAGEDEKLFF
CDR3nt: TGCGCCAGCAGCCCTTACCCGGTGGCTGGGGAGGATGAAAAACTGTTTTTT
v_gene: TRBV5-1
d_gene: -
abundance: -
j_gene: TRBJ1-4

CDR3aa: CASSSSKNIQYF
CDR3nt: TGTGCCAGCAGCTCCTCCAAAAACATTCAGTACTTC
v_gene: TRBV7-2
d_gene: -
abundance: -
j_gene: TRBJ2-4

CDR3aa: CASSSYPGQGTDTQYF
CDR3nt: TGTGCCAGCAGTTCCTATCCGGGACAGGGTACAGATACGCAGTATTTT
v_gene: TRBV6-5
d_gene: TRBD1
abundance: -
j_gene: TRBJ2-3

CDR3aa: CASSPGQGAGDTQYF
CDR3nt: TGTGCCAGCAGCCCTGGACAGGGGGCCGGAGATACGCAGTATTTT
v_gene: TRBV5-6
d_gene: TRBD1
abundance: many
j_gene: TRBJ2-3

CDR3aa: CASSGRTLFF
CDR3nt: TGTGCCAGCAGTGGGAGGACGCTATTCTTC
v_gene: TRBV12-3/TRBV12-4
d_gene: -
abundance: -
j_gene: TRBJ2-7

CDR3aa: CSVALGTSGRVGEQYF
CDR3nt: TGCAGCGTGGCCCTCGGGACTAGCGGGAGGGTAGGCGAGCAGTACTTC
v_gene: TRBV29-1
d_gene: TRBD2
abundance: few
j_gene: TRBJ2-7

CDR3aa: CASRRSGRVSYNEQFF
CDR3nt: TGTGCCAGCAGACGTAGCGGGAGGGTTTCCTACAATGAGCAGTTCTTC
v_gene: TRBV5-4
d_gene: TRBD2
abundance: few
j_gene: TRBJ2-1

CDR3aa: CASSQTGFMETQYF
CDR3nt: TGTGCCAGCAGCCAAACAGGGTTTATGGAGACCCAGTACTTC
v_gene: TRBV4-2
d_gene: -
abundance: -
j_gene: TRBJ2-5

CDR3aa: CASRNRVTNEQYF
CDR3nt: TGTGCCAGCAGGAACAGGGTTACTAACGAGCAGTACTTC
v_gene: TRBV2
d_gene: -
abundance: -
j_gene: TRBJ2-7

CDR3aa: CASSYISYNEQFF
CDR3nt: TGTGCCAGCAGTTATATCTCCTACAATGAGCAGTTCTTC
v_gene: TRBV6-2/TRBV6-3
d_gene: -
abundance: few
j_gene: TRBJ2-1

CDR3aa: CASVNGTGASLRSYNEQFF
CDR3nt: TGCGCCAGCGTTAACGGGACAGGGGCGTCCCTTCGCTCCTACAATGAGCAGTTCTTC
v_gene: TRBV5-1
d_gene: TRBD1
abundance: few
j_gene: TRBJ2-1

CDR3aa: CASGQGDSCYTF
CDR3nt: TGTGCCAGCGGGCAGGGGGACAGTTGCTACACCTTC
v_gene: TRBV6-9
d_gene: TRBD1
abundance: -
j_gene: TRBJ1-2

CDR3aa: CASSSGLAASTDTQYF
CDR3nt: TGCGCCAGCAGCAGCGGACTAGCGGCTAGCACAGATACGCAGTATTTT
v_gene: TRBV5-1
d_gene: TRBD2
abundance: many
j_gene: TRBJ2-3

CDR3aa: CATSREESVLTDSSYNEQFF
CDR3nt: TGTGCCACCAGCAGAGAGGAGAGCGTCTTGACCGACAGCTCCTACAATGAGCAGTTCTTC
v_gene: TRBV15
d_gene: -
abundance: -
j_gene: TRBJ2-1

CDR3aa: CASSSRTGLNTEAFF
CDR3nt: TGTGCCAGCAGCTCCCGGACAGGGTTGAACACTGAAGCTTTCTTT
v_gene: TRBV7-8
d_gene: TRBD1
abundance: few
j_gene: TRBJ1-1